The sequence of this T cell receptor (beta chain) was determined in a study of shared clonotypes between healthy human individuals. Positive CCR7 selection of CD45RO-negative cells yielded the naive CD8 cells, and terminally differentiated effector memory CD45RA+ cells were excluded. Study donors comprised healthy, HIV-negative adults devoid of recent acute infection or vaccination. General study points: On the whole, naive subsets had larger estimated richness than memory subsets had.

A remark on this clone: Its specificity is unknown.

CDR3 size: 11 residues. Germline V lookup: CDR1 SGHAT, CDR2 FQNNGV. V lost 5 bases to trimming and J lost 10 bases; unmatched junction nucleotides: 4. The data were produced by immunoSEQ multiplex PCR, yet TCRdb's version contains in-frame clones alone and is incomplete. This repertoire shows millions of clones, about 95% found once; its top ten account for more than 0.95%. Sequencing was done on a sample of naive CD8+ T cells sorted from blood. The source of this sequence is a man younger than 35 in good health. The J gene is TRBJ1-2, the V gene TRBV11-2; 7 bases agree with TRBD1. CDR3 loop: CASSPGQSYTF. The CDR3 DNA reads TGTGCCAGCAGCCCGGGACAGTCCTACACCTTC.